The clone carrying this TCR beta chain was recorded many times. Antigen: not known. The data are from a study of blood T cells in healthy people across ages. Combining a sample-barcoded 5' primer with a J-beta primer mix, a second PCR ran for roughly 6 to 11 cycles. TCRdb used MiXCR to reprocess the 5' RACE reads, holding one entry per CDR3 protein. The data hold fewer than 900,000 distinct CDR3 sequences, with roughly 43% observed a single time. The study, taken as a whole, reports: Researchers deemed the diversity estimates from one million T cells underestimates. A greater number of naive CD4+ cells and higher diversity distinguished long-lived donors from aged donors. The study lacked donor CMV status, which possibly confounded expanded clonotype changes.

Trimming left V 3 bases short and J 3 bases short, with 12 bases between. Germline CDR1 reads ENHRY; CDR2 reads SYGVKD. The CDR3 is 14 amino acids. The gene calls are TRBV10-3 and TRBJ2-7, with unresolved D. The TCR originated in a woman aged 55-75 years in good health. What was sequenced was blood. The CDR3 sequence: CAISEQPDFYEQYF. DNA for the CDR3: TGTGCCATCAGTGAACAGCCCGATTTCTACGAGCAGTACTTC.